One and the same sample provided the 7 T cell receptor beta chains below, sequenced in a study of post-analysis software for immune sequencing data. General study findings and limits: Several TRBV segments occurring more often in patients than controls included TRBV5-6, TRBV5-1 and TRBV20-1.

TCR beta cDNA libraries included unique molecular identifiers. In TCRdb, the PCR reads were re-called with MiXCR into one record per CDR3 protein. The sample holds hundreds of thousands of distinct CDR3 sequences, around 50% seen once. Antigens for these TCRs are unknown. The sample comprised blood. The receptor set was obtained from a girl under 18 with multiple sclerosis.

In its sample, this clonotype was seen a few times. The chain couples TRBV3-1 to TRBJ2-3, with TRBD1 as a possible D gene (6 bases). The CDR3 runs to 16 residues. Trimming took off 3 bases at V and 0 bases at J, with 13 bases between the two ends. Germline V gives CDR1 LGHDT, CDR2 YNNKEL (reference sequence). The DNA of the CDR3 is TGTGCCAGCAGCCAGTCAGGGGACGGAAGCACAGATACGCAGTATTTT. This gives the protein CASSQSGDGSTDTQYF.

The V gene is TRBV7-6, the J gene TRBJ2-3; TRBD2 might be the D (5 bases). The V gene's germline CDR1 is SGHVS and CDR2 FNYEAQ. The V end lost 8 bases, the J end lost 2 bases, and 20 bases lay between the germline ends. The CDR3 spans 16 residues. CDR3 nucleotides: TGTGCCAGCGGACTTGGGTCGAACAGAAACACAGATACGCAGTATTTT. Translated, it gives CASGLGSNRNTDTQYF.

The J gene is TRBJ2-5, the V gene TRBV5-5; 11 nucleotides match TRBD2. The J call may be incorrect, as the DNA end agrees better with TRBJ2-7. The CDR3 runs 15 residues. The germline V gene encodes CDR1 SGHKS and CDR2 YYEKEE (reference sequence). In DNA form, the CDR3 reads TGTGCCAGCAGCTTCACTAGCGGGAGTTTTGACGAGCAGTACTTC. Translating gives CASSFTSGSFDEQYF.

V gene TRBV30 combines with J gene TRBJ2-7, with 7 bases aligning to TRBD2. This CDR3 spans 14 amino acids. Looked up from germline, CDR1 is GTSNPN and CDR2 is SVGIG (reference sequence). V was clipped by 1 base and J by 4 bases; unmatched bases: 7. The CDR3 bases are TGTGCCTGGAGTGGGGCGGGAGCTCGTTACGAGCAGTACTTC. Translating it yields CAWSGAGARYEQYF.

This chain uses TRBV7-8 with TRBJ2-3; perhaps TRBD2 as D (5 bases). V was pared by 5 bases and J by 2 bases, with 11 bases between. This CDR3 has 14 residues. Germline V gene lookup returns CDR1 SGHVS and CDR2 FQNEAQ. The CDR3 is CASSPQAATDTQYF. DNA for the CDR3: TGTGCCAGCAGCCCCCAAGCGGCCACAGATACGCAGTATTTT.

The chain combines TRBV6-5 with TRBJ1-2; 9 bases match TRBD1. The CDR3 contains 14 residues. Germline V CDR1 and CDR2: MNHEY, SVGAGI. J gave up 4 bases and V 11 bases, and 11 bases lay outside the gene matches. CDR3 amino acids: CAASPGQGFYGYTF. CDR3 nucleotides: TGTGCCGCCTCCCCGGGACAGGGATTCTATGGCTACACCTTC.

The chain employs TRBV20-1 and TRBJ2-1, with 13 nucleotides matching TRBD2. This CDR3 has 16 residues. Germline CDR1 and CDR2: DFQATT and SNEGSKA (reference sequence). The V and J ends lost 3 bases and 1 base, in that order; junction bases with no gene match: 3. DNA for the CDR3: TGCAGTGCTAGTGAGGGACTAGCGGGGTCCTACAATGAGCAGTTCTTC. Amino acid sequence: CSASEGLAGSYNEQFF.